This T cell receptor beta chain was captured by sequencing in a study of blood T cell repertoires in COVID-19. Study-wide context: Acute-phase and convalescent COVID-19 samples originated in the United States, Italy and Spain. PBMCs, B-cell-depleted T cells, or T cells were the source of the cDNA or gDNA that made up the material.

In the original processing: Counts of nucleated cells, estimated from reference gene primer amplification, were obtained. Sequenced by immunoSEQ multiplex PCR; TCRdb stores in-frame clones only, minus some. The V and J calls and clone size are taken from that table; D and trimming were inferred from the DNA. The sample includes roughly 32,000 clones, 85% to 90% seen only once; the top ten take roughly 28%. Trimming removed 4 bases at V and 1 base at J, with 12 bases between. CDR3 length: 15 amino acids. The V gene's germline CDR1 is MNHEY and CDR2 SMNVEV (reference sequence). This clonotype was sampled from a human donor in a cohort sampled during active COVID-19. Sequenced input: peripheral blood. This rearrangement joins TRBV27 to TRBJ2-3; D may be TRBD2 (6 bases). Written as DNA, the CDR3 is TGTGCCAGCAGTTGGCTCGGGGGAGGCACAGATACGCAGTATTTT. Residues: CASSWLGGGTDTQYF.